The 28 T cell receptor beta chains in this list originate from one sample, sequenced in a study of circulating and synovial CD4+ cells in juvenile arthritis (dated by TCRdb to the mid-2010s). The library came from the immunoSEQ multiplex PCR assay. TCRdb took this table from immuneACCESS and kept in-frame rearrangements with V and J called. Such tables lack part of the clones; where checked against another copy, unresolved V genes explain under half of the gap, and the rest is unexplained. This sample gives roughly 32,000 clones in total; about 96% of them show up just once. The top ten hold approximately 0.68% of the sample. Material: CD4+ T cells from blood. These receptors were collected from a human donor with juvenile idiopathic arthritis.

The chain employs TRBV6-5 and TRBJ2-4; D may be TRBD2 (6 bases). V was pared by 4 bases and J by 3 bases, with 13 bases between. There are 15 residues in the CDR3. CDR1 MNHEY and CDR2 SVGAGI come from the germline V gene. The CDR3 spells CASSSPGSGKNIQYF. CDR3 DNA: TGTGCCAGCAGTTCGCCCGGGAGCGGCAAAAACATTCAGTACTTC.

The chain is built from TRBV15 and TRBJ2-3, with 9 nucleotides matching TRBD2. The CDR3 runs to 17 residues. V gave up 1 base and J gave up 7 bases; unmatched junction bases: 12. Germline V gene lookup returns CDR1 LNHNV and CDR2 YYDKDF (reference sequence). CDR3 amino acids: CATSRVVIAGVWNTQYF. The DNA of the CDR3 is TGTGCCACCAGCAGAGTCGTAATAGCGGGAGTGTGGAATACGCAGTATTTT.

The rearrangement joins TRBV5-1 to TRBJ2-1; TRBD2 agrees at 12 bases. Looked up from germline, CDR1 is SGHRS and CDR2 is YFSETQ. This CDR3 is 17 amino acids long. The ends lost 0 bases at V and 4 bases at J; junction bases unmatched: 5. CDR3 DNA: TGCGCCAGCAGCTTGGGCCCACTAGCGGGAGGTTACAATGAGCAGTTCTTC. Its translation: CASSLGPLAGGYNEQFF.

This chain joins TRBV27 and TRBJ2-2; 10 bases map to TRBD1. The germline V gene encodes CDR1 MNHEY and CDR2 SMNVEV (reference sequence). After removal of 6 bases from V and 4 bases from J, the junction contained 11 bases not matched to a gene. This CDR3 comprises 17 residues. DNA of the CDR3: TGTGCCAGCAGCCAGTCAGCCGGGACAGGGGTCACCGGGGAGCTGTTTTTT. This translates into CASSQSAGTGVTGELFF.

This clone has a single count. The V call is TRBV10-1, the J call TRBJ1-1; D not certain. V was shortened by 5 bases and J by 1 base, with 8 bases between the two germline ends. Germline assignment: CDR1 WNHNN and CDR2 SYGVQD (reference sequence). CDR3 length: 13 residues. CDR3 coding DNA: TGCGCCAGCAGTCCCACGGGGAACACTGAAGCTTTCTTT. Translated, it gives CASSPTGNTEAFF.

The gene calls are TRBV7-2 and TRBJ1-1, with D possibly TRBD1 on 6 matching bases. V gave up 5 bases and J gave up 5 bases, with 18 bases separating them. CDR3 length equals 15 residues. In germline, CDR1 is SGHTA, CDR2 FQGNSA. The CDR3 sequence: CASSPPGTGRTEAFF. DNA of the CDR3: TGTGCCAGCAGCCCGCCTGGTACAGGGCGGACTGAAGCTTTCTTT.

This chain links TRBV11-2 with TRBJ1-2; a weak D match, TRBD1 (5 bases). This CDR3 spans 15 amino acids. Trimming pared 4 bases from V and 5 bases from J, leaving 17 bases between. CDR1 and CDR2 from the germline V gene are SGHAT and FQNNGV. The CDR3 sequence: CASSSLIGVPYGYTF. The CDR3 coding sequence is TGTGCCAGCAGCTCCCTTATAGGGGTTCCTTATGGCTACACCTTC.

Details on this clone: Its ends do not fully match the called genes, so a read error is possible. V and J are TRBV7-7 and TRBJ2-5, with 7 positions matching TRBD1. Germline CDR1 is SSHAT and CDR2 is FNYEAQ (reference sequence). The CDR3 is 13 amino acids. The CDR3 DNA sequence: TGTGCTAGCAGCCCGGACAGGCAAGAGACCCAGTACTTC. This codes for CASSPDRQETQYF. The whole variable domain, remainder taken from reference TRBV7-7 and TRBJ2-5, is GAGVSQSPRYKVTKRGQDVTLRCDPISSHATLYWYQQALGQGPEFLTYFNYEAQPDKSGLPSDRFSAERPEGSISTLTIQRTEQRDSAMYRCASSPDRQETQYFGPGTRLLVL.

The chain carries TRBV5-1 and TRBJ2-7; 12 bases map to TRBD2. The germline gives CDR1 SGHRS, CDR2 YFSETQ. V lost 0 bases and J lost 5; bases outside the gene matches: 6. The CDR3 consists of 16 residues. The chain's CDR3 is CASSLGASGRANEQYF. In DNA, the CDR3 is TGCGCCAGCAGCTTGGGGGCTAGCGGGAGGGCCAACGAGCAGTACTTC.

This clone was recorded only once. The chain links TRBV25-1 to TRBJ2-5; TRBD2 agrees at 9 bases. J lost 4 bases, V lost 5 bases, and 17 bases had no gene match. Germline CDR1 MGHDK, CDR2 SYGVNS. The CDR3 spans 18 residues. CDR3 protein: CASSRGGAGGTYRETQYF. CDR3 DNA sequence: TGTGCCAGCAGTAGAGGAGGAGCGGGGGGCACCTACCGAGAGACCCAGTACTTC.

The chain combines TRBV28 with TRBJ1-1; 8 nucleotides align to TRBD1. The CDR3 length is 14 residues. V lost 5 bases and J lost 11; bases outside the gene matches: 13. Germline-derived CDR1 and CDR2 are MDHEN and SYDVKM. The DNA of the CDR3 is TGTGCCAGCAGTCTGGGGGGACAGGAATTGGGGGCTTTCTTT. This sequence encodes CASSLGGQELGAFF.

This rearrangement joins TRBV28 to TRBJ2-2, with TRBD2 identical over 14 bases. The CDR3 loop spans 16 amino acids. The germline gives CDR1 MDHEN, CDR2 SYDVKM. Trimming at V came to 3 bases and at J to 6 bases, leaving 3 bases not matched to a gene. The DNA for the CDR3 is TGTGCCAGCAGTTTGGTGGGACTAGCGGGGGCCGGGGAGCTGTTTTTT. Amino acids: CASSLVGLAGAGELFF.

J is TRBJ1-5 and V is TRBV5-1, with a tentative D call TRBD1 (6 bases). Trimming cost V 0 bases and J 0 bases, with 7 bases left between them. Germline lookup yields CDR1 SGHRS and CDR2 YFSETQ. The CDR3 sequence is 15 residues long. CDR3 in amino acids: CASSLEGDSNQPQHF. The CDR3 region has the DNA TGCGCCAGCAGCTTGGAGGGGGATAGCAATCAGCCCCAGCATTTT. Combining the CDR3 with reference TRBV5-1 and TRBJ1-5 gives the whole variable domain KAGVTQTPRYLIKTRGQQVTLSCSPISGHRSVSWYQQTPGQGLQFLFEYFSETQRNKGNFPGRFSGRQFSNSRSEMNVSTLELGDSALYLCASSLEGDSNQPQHFGDGTRLSIL.

The V and J genes are TRBV19 and TRBJ2-1; 11 bases align to TRBD2. V dropped 7 bases and J dropped 8; count of bases not matched to a gene: 13. This CDR3 has 16 amino acids. Germline values: CDR1 LNHDA, CDR2 SQIVND (reference sequence). The CDR3 DNA sequence: TGTGCCAGTATTCCTTTAGCGGGAGGGCCGTCAGATGAGCAGTTCTTC. Its protein product is CASIPLAGGPSDEQFF.

This clone was detected once. V gene TRBV21-1 combines with J gene TRBJ2-5; TRBD1 is taken as the D call from the table, unchecked against the DNA. TRBV21-1 is noted as a pseudogene. This CDR3 is 13 amino acids long. The CDR3 loop reads CASTTGKSKTQYF. The CDR3 coding sequence is TGTGCCAGCACGACAGGGAAATCAAAGACCCAGTACTTC.

The rearrangement uses TRBV20-1 and TRBJ2-1, with TRBD2 as a possible D gene (5 bases). The V gene lost 8 bases and the J gene lost 2 bases, with 7 bases spanning the gap. Germline V CDR1 and CDR2: DFQATT, SNEGSKA (reference sequence). The CDR3 covers 11 residues. The CDR3: CSSGPYNEQFF. The DNA for the CDR3 is TGCAGTAGCGGACCCTACAATGAGCAGTTCTTC.

J is TRBJ1-2 and V is TRBV6-5; TRBD1 agrees at 8 bases. The CDR3 has 14 residues. With 6 bases clipped from V and 7 bases from J, the junction kept 10 bases outside the gene matches. Germline V gives CDR1 MNHEY, CDR2 SVGAGI. The CDR3 coding sequence is TGTGCCAGCAGCCAACGGACAGGGCTGGGTGGCTACACCTTC. Amino acid sequence: CASSQRTGLGGYTF.

The chain joins TRBV28 to TRBJ2-5; D perhaps matches TRBD1 (5 bases). This CDR3 is built from 16 residues. The V end lost 3 bases, the J end lost 5 bases, and 19 bases lay between the germline ends. Germline CDR1 and CDR2: MDHEN and SYDVKM. CDR3 coding DNA: TGTGCCAGCAGTTTTGGAGTCCGTCCAGGGCGGGAGACCCAGTACTTC. The encoded protein is CASSFGVRPGRETQYF.

J is TRBJ1-5 and V is TRBV4-1, with D hard to call. The CDR3 loop spans 19 amino acids. Trimming removed 2 bases from V and 0 bases from J, with 20 bases in between. From germline, CDR1 is MGHRA and CDR2 YSYEKL. The CDR3 sequence is CASSQSGQPGMGSNQPQHF. Written as DNA, the CDR3 is TGCGCCAGCAGCCAAAGCGGTCAGCCGGGAATGGGTAGCAATCAGCCCCAGCATTTT.

The chain employs TRBV18 and TRBJ1-1; TRBD1 matches 10 bases. Germline V gene data show CDR1 as KGHSH and CDR2 as LQKENI. After removal of 2 bases from V and 4 bases from J, the junction contained 1 base not matched to a gene. The CDR3 has 14 residues. In DNA form, the CDR3 reads TGTGCCAGCTCACCAGGGGACAGGGGCACTGAAGCTTTCTTT. Protein sequence: CASSPGDRGTEAFF. Variable domain in full (rest from reference TRBV18 and TRBJ1-1): NAGVMQNPRHLVRRRGQEARLRCSPMKGHSHVYWYRQLPEEGLKFMVYLQKENIIDESGMPKERFSAEFPKEGPSILRIQQVVRGDSAAYFCASSPGDRGTEAFFGQGTRLTVV.

The chain has TRBV5-1 and TRBJ1-2; D remains ambiguous. CDR1 is SGHRS, CDR2 YFSETQ, per germline. Trimming removed 2 bases from V and 2 bases from J, with 13 bases in between. The CDR3 is 15 amino acids. The chain's CDR3 is CASSLFAEVNYGYTF. DNA for the CDR3: TGCGCCAGCAGCTTATTTGCGGAAGTAAACTATGGCTACACCTTC. Looking up the rest from reference TRBV5-1 and TRBJ1-2 gives the full variable domain: KAGVTQTPRYLIKTRGQQVTLSCSPISGHRSVSWYQQTPGQGLQFLFEYFSETQRNKGNFPGRFSGRQFSNSRSEMNVSTLELGDSALYLCASSLFAEVNYGYTFGSGTRLTVV.

This clone was seen just once. V and J are TRBV7-2 and TRBJ2-7; a weak D match, TRBD1 (6 bases). Germline V gives CDR1 SGHTA, CDR2 FQGNSA. The CDR3 consists of 15 residues. The V end lost 5 bases, the J end lost 2 bases, and 16 bases lay between the germline ends. The CDR3 DNA is TGTGCCAGCAGCCTCGCTCAGGGGCCTGCCTACGAGCAGTACTTC. Protein product: CASSLAQGPAYEQYF.

This clone was found a few times. The rearrangement joins TRBV19 to TRBJ1-5, with 7 bases lining up with TRBD1. CDR3 length: 14 amino acids. Germline V CDR1 and CDR2: LNHDA, SQIVND (reference sequence). Trimming cost V 6 bases and J 8 bases; bases outside gene matches: 10. DNA for the CDR3: TGTGCCAGTAGCGAACTCGACAGGGCGAAGCCCCAGCATTTT. It is translated as CASSELDRAKPQHF.

Comment on this clone: Different DNA sequences within this sample yield the same CDR3. The rearrangement links TRBV15 to TRBJ1-6; TRBD1 might be the D (6 bases). Looked up from germline, CDR1 is LNHNV and CDR2 is YYDKDF (reference sequence). The CDR3 covers 16 residues. Trimming removed 1 base from V and 7 bases from J, with 14 bases in between. The CDR3 coding sequence is TGTGCCACCAGCAGAGGCCAGGGGATTACCAATTCACCCCTCCACTTT. Encoded protein: CATSRGQGITNSPLHF.

The table lists this clone with a few counts. The chain links TRBV28 to TRBJ1-5, with D hard to call. Germline CDR1 is MDHEN and CDR2 is SYDVKM. CDR3 length: 14 amino acids. The ends were cut back, 4 bases at V and 6 bases at J, with 13 bases in the middle. Written as DNA, the CDR3 is TGTGCCAGCAGTTCGTACTCCGGGAGTCAGCCCCAGCATTTT. This translates into CASSSYSGSQPQHF. The whole variable domain, remainder taken from reference TRBV28 and TRBJ1-5, is DVKVTQSSRYLVKRTGEKVFLECVQDMDHENMFWYRQDPGLGLRLIYFSYDVKMKEKGDIPEGYSVSREKKERFSLILESASTNQTSMYLCASSSYSGSQPQHFGDGTRLSIL.

In its sample, this clone was seen once. This chain joins TRBV18 and TRBJ2-1; no reliable D call. Trimming took 1 base from V and 10 from J, leaving 8 bases between them. CDR3 length: 12 amino acids. CDR1 is KGHSH, CDR2 LQKENI, per germline. Here the CDR3 DNA reads TGTGCCAGCTCACCACGGTATCAGGAGCAGTTCTTC. Its translation: CASSPRYQEQFF.

The chain recombines TRBV11-2 with TRBJ2-3; maybe TRBD2 (6 bases). Germline CDR1 reads SGHAT; CDR2 reads FQNNGV. CDR3 length equals 15 residues. V was clipped by 6 bases and J by 1 base, with 14 bases between them. CDR3 bases: TGTGCCAGCAGTTATGGAGGGAGCCGCACAGATACGCAGTATTTT. Translation: CASSYGGSRTDTQYF.

V usage is TRBV6-5 and J usage is TRBJ2-2; D is perhaps TRBD2 (5 bases). Trimming pared 2 bases from V and 1 base from J, leaving 8 bases between. Per germline, CDR1 MNHEY and CDR2 SVGAGI. The CDR3 sequence is 15 residues long. In DNA form, the CDR3 reads TGTGCCAGCAGTTACCGCGGACTGAACACCGGGGAGCTGTTTTTT. Translated, it gives CASSYRGLNTGELFF.